The 16 T cell receptor beta chains below all came from one sample that was sequenced in a study of sequential checkpoint blockade in melanoma. Treatment here: randomized to nivolumab then ipilimumab (arm A) or the reverse (arm B). Some clones are missing from TCRdb's copy, which holds only in-frame ones; the method was immunoSEQ multiplex PCR. The repertoire holds 15,000 to 20,000 clones, with approximately 70% as singletons. The sequencing used CD8+ T cells sorted from blood (inferred from file names), collected from a patient given nivolumab and ipilimumab in sequence. Receptors were obtained from a human donor with melanoma.

This clone was counted a few times. The V gene is TRBV6-1, the J gene TRBJ2-7; D call uncertain. Looked up from germline, CDR1 is MNHNS and CDR2 is SASEGT. V dropped 5 bases and J dropped 3 bases, with 11 bases sitting between them. The CDR3 contains 13 residues. The CDR3 here is CASSFEASYEQYF. CDR3 nucleotides: TGTGCCAGCAGTTTCGAGGCGAGCTACGAGCAGTACTTC.

By its share, this clone is medium-sized. The chain couples TRBV4-1 to TRBJ2-7, with TRBD2 as a possible D gene (6 bases). Trimming pared 1 base from V and 2 bases from J, leaving 12 bases between. This CDR3 comprises 15 residues. Germline loops: CDR1 MGHRA, CDR2 YSYEKL. In DNA form, the CDR3 reads TGCGCCAGCAGCCAAGTGCAGGAGGGGCCCTACGAGCAGTACTTC. Translation gives CASSQVQEGPYEQYF.

This clone has just one count. This chain uses TRBV27 with TRBJ2-7; 13 bases align to TRBD2. Germline V gene lookup returns CDR1 MNHEY and CDR2 SMNVEV (reference sequence). Unmatched junction bases numbered 4, after V lost 6 bases and J lost 5 bases. The CDR3 length is 14 residues. The CDR3 bases are TGTGCCAGCAGAGGACTAGCGGGAGTTCACGAGCAGTACTTC. This sequence encodes CASRGLAGVHEQYF.

This chain links TRBV9 with TRBJ2-5; perhaps TRBD2 as D (5 bases). The germline CDR1 and CDR2 sequences are SGDLS and YYNGEE. This CDR3 is built from 14 residues. Deletions cut 4 bases from V and 4 bases from J, with 14 bases between. Here the CDR3 reads CASSPYEGPETQYF. The CDR3 DNA sequence: TGTGCCAGCAGCCCTTATGAGGGCCCAGAGACCCAGTACTTC.

The chain's CDR3 is CASSQGGTATYEQYF. The CDR3 bases are TGTGCCAGCAGCCAAGGAGGGACAGCCACCTACGAGCAGTACTTC. The chain carries TRBV4-2 and TRBJ2-7, with TRBD1 matching over 7 bases. This CDR3 comprises 15 residues. V gave up 1 base and J gave up 2 bases; unmatched junction bases: 5. Germline V gene data show CDR1 as LGHNA and CDR2 as YNFKEQ.

The gene calls are TRBV7-2 and TRBJ2-5; D possibly corresponds to TRBD2 (5 bases). Looked up from germline, CDR1 is SGHTA and CDR2 is FQGNSA. This CDR3 has 14 residues. Trimming pared 5 bases from V and 1 base from J, leaving 11 bases between. The CDR3 spells CASSPWRAQETQYF. The CDR3 DNA follows: TGTGCCAGCAGCCCCTGGCGGGCCCAAGAGACCCAGTACTTC.

On this clone: The same CDR3 is also encoded by other DNA sequences in this sample. V usage is TRBV19 and J usage is TRBJ2-7, with unresolved D. Germline assignment: CDR1 LNHDA and CDR2 SQIVND (reference sequence). The CDR3 consists of 13 residues. V was shortened by 1 base and J by 3 bases, with 7 bases between the two germline ends. CDR3 amino acids: CASSIGTNYEQYF. Written as DNA, the CDR3 is TGTGCCAGTAGTATAGGAACAAACTACGAGCAGTACTTC.

This rearrangement joins TRBV6-4 to TRBJ2-1; 9 nucleotides agree with TRBD2. CDR1 MRHNA and CDR2 SNTAGT come from the germline V gene. The V segment lost 2 bases and the J segment 0 bases; nucleotides outside the gene matches: 5. This CDR3 has 17 residues. For the CDR3, the DNA is TGTGCCAGCAGTGACACTAGCGGGTATTCCTCCTACAATGAGCAGTTCTTC. This translates into CASSDTSGYSSYNEQFF.

The rearrangement links TRBV5-3 to TRBJ1-1; maybe TRBD1 (5 bases). TRBV5-3 has ORF status, its function being uncertain. The CDR3 totals 17 residues. V was pared by 4 bases and J by 4 bases, with 23 bases between. This chain's CDR3 is CARSACLGTEEGTEAFF. The CDR3 DNA is TGTGCCAGAAGCGCTTGCTTAGGGACGGAGGAGGGCACTGAAGCTTTCTTT.

CDR3 region: CATSREGRGQETQYF. Here the CDR3 DNA reads TGTGCCACCAGCAGAGAGGGCAGGGGCCAAGAGACCCAGTACTTC. The chain couples TRBV15 to TRBJ2-5; maybe TRBD1 (6 bases). CDR1 is LNHNV and CDR2 is YYDKDF in the germline V gene (reference sequence). The CDR3 consists of 15 residues. Trimming left V 0 bases short and J 1 base short, with 9 bases between. Full variable domain (remainder filled in from reference TRBV15 and TRBJ2-5): DAMVIQNPRYQVTQFGKPVTLSCSQTLNHNVMYWYQQKSSQAPKLLFHYYDKDFNNEADTPDNFQSRRPNTSFCFLDIRSPGLGDTAMYLCATSREGRGQETQYFGPGTRLLVL.

Concerning this clone: One end of the junction fails to match germline, which may point to a read error. The chain is built from TRBV4-2 and TRBJ2-2; D is undetermined. This CDR3 contains 13 residues. Germline V gene data show CDR1 as LGHNA and CDR2 as YNFKEQ. The CDR3: CVSSQKRPGELFF. Written as DNA, the CDR3 is TGTGTCAGCAGCCAAAAGAGGCCCGGGGAGCTGTTTTTT.

This clone was detected a few times. The chain uses TRBV7-2 and TRBJ2-2; 9 bases are shared with TRBD2. The CDR3 extends over 15 amino acids. Losses at the gene ends were 3 bases for V and 8 bases for J; bases not matched to a gene: 7. Germline V gene lookup returns CDR1 SGHTA and CDR2 FQGNSA. CDR3 DNA sequence: TGTGCCAGCAGCTTTACAGCGGGAGGTCAGGGGGAGCTGTTTTTT. Its protein product is CASSFTAGGQGELFF. Supplemented by reference TRBV7-2 and TRBJ2-2, the full variable domain reads GAGVSQSPSNKVTEKGKDVELRCDPISGHTALYWYRQSLGQGLEFLIYFQGNSAPDKSGLPSDRFSAERTGGSVSTLTIQRTQQEDSAVYLCASSFTAGGQGELFFGEGSRLTVL.

The J gene is TRBJ1-5, the V gene TRBV15; 7 positions match TRBD1. V shed 8 bases, J shed 4 bases, and the junction held 2 bases outside the gene matches. The germline gives CDR1 LNHNV, CDR2 YYDKDF (reference sequence). CDR3 size: 12 residues. The CDR3 region has the DNA TGTGCCACCTCAGGGGGGAATCAGCCCCAGCATTTT. It codes for CATSGGNQPQHF.

The J gene is TRBJ2-2, the V gene TRBV5-1; 11 bases are shared with TRBD1. Unmatched junction bases numbered 3, after V lost 2 bases and J lost 6 bases. The CDR3 is made up of 15 amino acids. CDR1 is SGHRS, CDR2 YFSETQ, per germline. The CDR3 protein is CASSFGQGASGELFF. The CDR3 nucleotides are TGCGCCAGCAGCTTCGGACAGGGGGCGTCCGGGGAGCTGTTTTTT.

About this clone: At one of its ends the junction is not consistent with the germline gene, which may arise from a read error. The chain joins TRBV23-1 to TRBJ2-5; TRBD1 is a possible D gene (5 bases). TRBV23-1 is annotated as an ORF whose role is uncertain. This CDR3 contains 9 residues. Written as DNA, the CDR3 is TGTAAGGGGCAAGAGACCCAGTACTTC. Amino acids: CKGQETQYF.

CDR3 sequence reads: CASSSAPGLAGGLQFF. CDR3 coding DNA: TGTGCCAGCAGTTCTGCGCCGGGACTAGCGGGGGGGCTGCAGTTCTTC. The V gene is TRBV6-5, the J gene TRBJ2-1; the match to TRBD2 covers 16 bases. Germline values: CDR1 MNHEY, CDR2 SVGAGI. J was trimmed by 12 bases and V by 4 bases; bases with no gene match: 9. CDR3 length: 16 residues.